This T cell receptor beta chain is drawn from a study of regulatory T cells in long-lasting Graves disease. General observations from the study: Patients with persistent disease showed a bias toward TRBV28, TRBJ1-2 and TRBJ2-5.

Germline CDR1 and CDR2: MGHRA and YSYEKL. V was pared by 5 bases and J by 5 bases, with 13 bases between. This CDR3 comprises 13 residues. This clonotype has at least ten counts. Its antigen is currently unknown. Libraries of TCR beta came from iRepertoire HTBI primers plus Arm-PCR of CDR3 regions. TCRdb reanalysed the multiplex PCR reads using MiXCR and keeps one entry per CDR3 protein. Here the sample spans 400,000 to 500,000 distinct CDR3 sequences, over 15% being singletons. Documented time point: newly diagnosed GD, antithyroid drugs for less than 3 months. The TCR library was prepared using RNA isolated from PBMCs. This sample also appeared in a second study, on T cells in Graves' hyperthyroidism and ophthalmopathy. From that report: With the HTBI primer set, the TCR CDR3 went through a first round of RT-PCR.

This chain joins TRBV4-1 and TRBJ2-7; D unclear. This sequence originates from a woman aged 18-29 years with Graves disease. The sequencing here drew on peripheral blood mononuclear cells (PBMCs), taken at new diagnosis, from a patient treated with antithyroid drugs. CDR3 amino acids: CASSYSPLDEQYF. The CDR3 DNA reads as TGCGCCAGCAGCTACAGCCCCTTAGACGAGCAGTACTTC.